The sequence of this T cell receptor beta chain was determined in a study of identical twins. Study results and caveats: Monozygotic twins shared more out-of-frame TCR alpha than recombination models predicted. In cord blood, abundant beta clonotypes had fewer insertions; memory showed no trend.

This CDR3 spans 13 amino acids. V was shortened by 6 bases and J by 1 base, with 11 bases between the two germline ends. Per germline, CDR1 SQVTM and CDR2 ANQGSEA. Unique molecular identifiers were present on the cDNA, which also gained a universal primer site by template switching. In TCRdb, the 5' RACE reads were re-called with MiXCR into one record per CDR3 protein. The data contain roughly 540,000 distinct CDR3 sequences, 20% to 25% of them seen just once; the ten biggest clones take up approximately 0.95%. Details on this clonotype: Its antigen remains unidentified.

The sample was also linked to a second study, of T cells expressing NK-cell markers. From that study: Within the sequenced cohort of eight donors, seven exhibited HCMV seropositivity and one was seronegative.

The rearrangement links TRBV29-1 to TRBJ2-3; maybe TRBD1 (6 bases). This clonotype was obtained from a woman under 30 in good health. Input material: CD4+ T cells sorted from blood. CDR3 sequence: CSVQGQGTDTQYF. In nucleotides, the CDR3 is TGCAGCGTACAGGGCCAGGGCACAGATACGCAGTATTTT.